The 30 T cell receptor beta chains listed next were all sequenced from one sample in a study of cytomegalovirus exposure and HLA in healthy donors. PCR employed 60 Vbeta and 13 Jbeta primers. Profiling relied on immunoSEQ multiplex PCR, and the TCRdb table lists in-frame clones only, not all of them. The sample has some 120,000 clones, about 85% seen once. Sequencing was done on a sample of PBMCs. The receptors were gathered from a woman in her 30s in good health and CMV-seropositive.

The count of this clone is one. This sequence joins TRBV7-9 and TRBJ1-4; 11 nucleotides agree with TRBD1. J gave up 2 bases and V 0 bases, and 5 bases lay outside the gene matches. Per germline, CDR1 SEHNR and CDR2 FQNEAQ (reference sequence). The length of the CDR3 is 18 residues. The CDR3 spells CASSLAPGQGATNEKLFF. CDR3 sequence (DNA): TGTGCCAGCAGCTTAGCCCCTGGACAGGGGGCGACTAATGAAAAACTGTTTTTT.

The chain uses TRBV6-5 and TRBJ1-1; 9 bases agree with TRBD1. This CDR3 contains 14 residues. Germline lookup yields CDR1 MNHEY and CDR2 SVGAGI. V dropped 4 bases and J dropped 7; count of bases not matched to a gene: 7. The CDR3 sequence is CASSSRTGVIEAFF. CDR3 sequence (DNA): TGTGCCAGCAGTTCCAGGACAGGGGTGATTGAAGCTTTCTTT.

V gene TRBV5-4 combines with J gene TRBJ1-2; 9 bases are shared with TRBD1. V shed 4 bases and J 8 bases; nucleotides not matched to a gene: 15. CDR1 and CDR2 from the germline V gene are SGHNT and YYREEE (reference sequence). The CDR3 loop spans 16 amino acids. CDR3 coding DNA: TGTGCCAGCAGCCAGAGGGGACAGGGAACTCAGCGAGGCTACACCTTC. Protein sequence: CASSQRGQGTQRGYTF.

The V and J genes are TRBV5-1 and TRBJ1-2; TRBD1 matches 9 bases. V lost 4 bases to trimming and J lost 7 bases; unmatched junction nucleotides: 5. The CDR3 covers 13 residues. CDR1 and CDR2 from the germline V gene are SGHRS and YFSETQ. CDR3 residues: CASSPGTGSGYTF. CDR3 sequence (DNA): TGCGCCAGCAGCCCGGGGACAGGGTCTGGCTACACCTTC.

The chain has TRBV6-1 and TRBJ1-1, with TRBD1 matching over 7 bases. The CDR3 runs to 14 residues. Looked up from germline, CDR1 is MNHNS and CDR2 is SASEGT. V was clipped by 6 bases and J by 1 base; unmatched bases: 5. The CDR3 spells CASSLDRANTEAFF. The CDR3 DNA follows: TGTGCCAGCAGCCTCGACAGGGCGAACACTGAAGCTTTCTTT.

This chain links TRBV5-4 with TRBJ1-4, with D uncertain. V was pared by 0 bases and J by 7 bases, with 13 bases between. Per the germline V gene, CDR1 is SGHNT and CDR2 is YYREEE (reference sequence). The CDR3 has 15 amino acids. The CDR3 loop reads CASSLGVGDGEKLFF. DNA of the CDR3: TGTGCCAGCAGCTTGGGGGTGGGAGATGGTGAAAAACTGTTTTTT.

The chain combines TRBV18 with TRBJ2-1; 7 bases align to TRBD2. Germline-derived CDR1 and CDR2 are KGHSH and LQKENI. The length of the CDR3 is 15 residues. Unmatched junction bases numbered 10, after V lost 5 bases and J lost 6 bases. CDR3 loop: CASSYSLTSANEQFF. DNA of the CDR3: TGTGCCAGCTCATACAGCCTTACTAGCGCCAATGAGCAGTTCTTC.

The CDR3 DNA reads as TGTGCCAGTAGTATAGTACCAGGGGTCTACAATGAGCAGTTCTTC. It is translated as CASSIVPGVYNEQFF. The chain carries TRBV19 and TRBJ2-1; perhaps TRBD1 as D (6 bases). The CDR3 runs 15 residues. V was pared by 1 base and J by 3 bases, with 10 bases between. Germline values: CDR1 LNHDA, CDR2 SQIVND (reference sequence).

The rearrangement links TRBV5-4 to TRBJ1-3, with a tentative D call TRBD1 (6 bases). Germline assignment: CDR1 SGHNT and CDR2 YYREEE (reference sequence). CDR3 length: 15 amino acids. Trimming cost V 3 bases and J 0 bases, with 10 bases left between them. The CDR3 region has the DNA TGTGCCAGCAGCTCCTGGACAGCCTCTGGAAACACCATATATTTT. Encoded protein: CASSSWTASGNTIYF.

The chain combines TRBV9 with TRBJ2-5, with TRBD2 matching over 9 bases. CDR1 and CDR2 (germline): SGDLS, YYNGEE. The junction had 10 bases not matched to a gene; V was cut back by 0 bases and J by 1 base. The CDR3 totals 18 residues. The CDR3 region is CASSVAPSGVPFQETQYF. The CDR3 DNA follows: TGTGCCAGCAGCGTAGCCCCTAGCGGGGTACCCTTCCAAGAGACCCAGTACTTC.

The chain couples TRBV4-2 to TRBJ2-5, with TRBD1 matching 8 bases. Germline V CDR1 and CDR2: LGHNA, YNFKEQ. Unmatched junction bases numbered 6, after V lost 4 bases and J lost 5 bases. The CDR3 covers 14 residues. The CDR3: CASSLGQGGETQYF. The DNA for the CDR3 is TGTGCCAGCAGCCTTGGACAGGGAGGCGAGACCCAGTACTTC.

The chain is built from TRBV5-1 and TRBJ2-5; a possible D gene is TRBD1 (6 bases). The CDR3 has 14 amino acids. The germline V gene encodes CDR1 SGHRS and CDR2 YFSETQ. The ends were cut back, 0 bases at V and 3 bases at J, with 9 bases in the middle. The CDR3 protein is CASSLGGGKETQYF. CDR3 bases: TGCGCCAGCAGCTTGGGAGGGGGAAAAGAGACCCAGTACTTC.

This sequence joins TRBV7-9 and TRBJ2-1, with 7 bases fitting TRBD2. This CDR3 is built from 11 residues. Germline values: CDR1 SEHNR, CDR2 FQNEAQ (reference sequence). Unmatched junction bases numbered 1, after V lost 5 bases and J lost 9 bases. In nucleotides, the CDR3 is TGTGCCAGCAGCACGGGGGGTGAGCAGTTCTTC. It specifies CASSTGGEQFF.

This clone was counted only a few times. The junction differs from germline at one of its ends, possibly a read error. The V call is TRBV7-7, the J call TRBJ2-3, with D possibly being TRBD2 (5 bases). The CDR3 loop spans 15 amino acids. Germline loops: CDR1 SSHAT, CDR2 FNYEAQ (reference sequence). CDR3 residues: CASSLALGLTDTQYF. The CDR3 bases are TGTGCTAGCAGCTTAGCGTTGGGCCTCACAGATACGCAGTATTTT.

The chain joins TRBV30 to TRBJ1-5, with D perhaps TRBD1 (6 bases). The germline V gene has CDR1 GTSNPN and CDR2 SVGIG (reference sequence). This CDR3 comprises 13 residues. Trimming took 0 bases from V and 10 from J, leaving 13 bases between them. The CDR3 bases are TGTGCCTGGAGTGTACAGGGAGTTGGACCCCAGCATTTT. Its translation: CAWSVQGVGPQHF.

The V call is TRBV6-5, the J call TRBJ2-3; a weak D match, TRBD2 (5 bases). V was clipped by 4 bases and J by 1 base, with 12 bases between them. Germline assignment: CDR1 MNHEY and CDR2 SVGAGI. This CDR3 comprises 15 residues. The CDR3 loop reads CASSFSGWGTDTQYF. In nucleotides, the CDR3 is TGTGCCAGCAGTTTTTCGGGATGGGGCACAGATACGCAGTATTTT.

The rearrangement joins TRBV30 to TRBJ1-1, with unresolved D. Between the trimmed V and J ends, which lost 2 bases and 0 bases, there was a span of 13 bases. Germline lookup yields CDR1 GTSNPN and CDR2 SVGIG (reference sequence). The CDR3 sequence is 15 residues long. In DNA, the CDR3 is TGTGCCTGGAGTCGGGGAGATCAAGTGAACACTGAAGCTTTCTTT. Translating it yields CAWSRGDQVNTEAFF.

This clone has a handful of counts. This chain joins TRBV27 and TRBJ2-2; a possible D gene is TRBD2 (5 bases). The CDR3 length is 12 residues. The V end lost 6 bases, the J end lost 8 bases, and 10 bases lay between the germline ends. Germline V gene data show CDR1 as MNHEY and CDR2 as SMNVEV (reference sequence). The CDR3 DNA follows: TGTGCCAGCAGCTTAGCGCCGGGGGAGCTGTTTTTT. This translates into CASSLAPGELFF.

This clone was seen only once. The chain uses TRBV7-8 and TRBJ1-1; D ambiguous. Germline V gene data show CDR1 as SGHVS and CDR2 as FQNEAQ. The CDR3 length is 15 residues. Deletions cut 2 bases from V and 0 bases from J, with 10 bases between. CDR3 coding DNA: TGTGCCAGCAGCTTACGGCGGCATCTGAACACTGAAGCTTTCTTT. Translation gives CASSLRRHLNTEAFF. Together with reference TRBV7-8 and TRBJ1-1, the CDR3 gives the full variable domain: GAGVSQSPRYKVAKRGQDVALRCDPISGHVSLFWYQQALGQGPEFLTYFQNEAQLDKSGLPSDRFFAERPEGSVSTLKIQRTQQEDSAVYLCASSLRRHLNTEAFFGQGTRLTVV.

This chain joins TRBV27 and TRBJ1-2; 7 bases align to TRBD1. From germline, CDR1 is MNHEY and CDR2 SMNVEV (reference sequence). This CDR3 region has 15 residues. V trimming: 2 bases; J trimming: 2 bases; junction bases outside the gene matches: 5. The CDR3 protein is CASSLEGGLNYGYTF. As DNA, the CDR3 is TGTGCCAGCAGTTTAGAAGGGGGCTTGAACTATGGCTACACCTTC.

The V call is TRBV30, the J call TRBJ1-6, with D unclear. Germline V gene lookup returns CDR1 GTSNPN and CDR2 SVGIG (reference sequence). The length of the CDR3 is 12 residues. The ends were cut back, 2 bases at V and 10 bases at J, with 9 bases in the middle. The DNA of the CDR3 is TGTGCCTGGAGTCCTCCCCTCTCACCCCTCCACTTT. Protein product: CAWSPPLSPLHF.

In DNA, the CDR3 is TGTGCCAGCAGCTTGGCCGGACTAGGGCAGGATGAGCAGTTCTTC. This codes for CASSLAGLGQDEQFF. The chain joins TRBV5-6 to TRBJ2-1; the match to TRBD2 covers 7 bases. V was clipped by 0 bases and J by 8 bases; unmatched bases: 8. Germline loops: CDR1 SGHDT, CDR2 YYEEEE. The CDR3 consists of 15 residues. The entire variable domain, with the rest obtained from reference TRBV5-6 and TRBJ2-1, is as follows: DAGVTQSPTHLIKTRGQQVTLRCSPKSGHDTVSWYQQALGQGPQFIFQYYEEEERQRGNFPDRFSGHQFPNYSSELNVNALLLGDSALYLCASSLAGLGQDEQFFGPGTRLTVL.

This clone was seen a handful of times. The rearrangement joins TRBV9 to TRBJ2-5; 10 positions match TRBD1. Trimming removed 0 bases from V and 2 bases from J; junction bases left unmatched: 10. Germline CDR1 SGDLS, CDR2 YYNGEE. This CDR3 spans 18 amino acids. Written as DNA, the CDR3 is TGTGCCAGCAGCGTAGCTCCGACAGGGGGCGGCTATCAAGAGACCCAGTACTTC. Amino acids: CASSVAPTGGGYQETQYF.

The rearrangement uses TRBV11-1 and TRBJ2-1, with TRBD2 identical over 8 bases. The CDR3 contains 16 residues. CDR1 and CDR2 (germline): SGHAT, FQDESV (reference sequence). J was trimmed by 7 bases and V by 1 base; bases with no gene match: 9. CDR3 sequence reads: CASSLESGGLKNEQFF. The CDR3 coding sequence is TGTGCCAGCAGCTTAGAATCGGGGGGGCTGAAAAATGAGCAGTTCTTC.

The CDR3 DNA sequence: TGTGCCAGCAGTGCTTGGGACAGGGCTTACTGGGAGCAGTACTTC. This gives the protein CASSAWDRAYWEQYF. V gene TRBV27 combines with J gene TRBJ2-7, with 9 nucleotides matching TRBD1. CDR3 length equals 15 residues. The V segment lost 5 bases and the J segment 7 bases; nucleotides outside the gene matches: 12. Germline CDR1 is MNHEY and CDR2 is SMNVEV (reference sequence).

The rearrangement uses TRBV19 and TRBJ2-1; 9 bases fit TRBD1. Trimming took 7 bases from V and 9 from J; bases not matched to a gene: 4. The CDR3 is 12 residues long. Per germline, CDR1 LNHDA and CDR2 SQIVND (reference sequence). DNA for the CDR3: TGTGCCAGTACCCGGGACAGGGCTGAGCAGTTCTTC. Protein product: CASTRDRAEQFF.

This clone was seen once. The chain is built from TRBV6-4 and TRBJ2-1, with a tentative D call TRBD2 (6 bases). CDR3 length: 16 residues. Trimming took 5 bases from V and 3 from J, leaving 17 bases between them. Per the germline V gene, CDR1 is MRHNA and CDR2 is SNTAGT. Here the CDR3 reads CASSPPRERSYNEQFF. The CDR3 DNA is TGTGCCAGCAGTCCTCCTCGGGAGAGGAGCTACAATGAGCAGTTCTTC.

The chain combines TRBV29-1 with TRBJ2-1, with 10 nucleotides matching TRBD1. The CDR3 runs 14 residues. Unmatched junction bases numbered 7, after V lost 4 bases and J lost 7 bases. In germline, CDR1 is SQVTM, CDR2 ANQGSEA. CDR3 sequence reads: CSVVGTGEGNEQFF. The DNA of the CDR3 is TGCAGCGTTGTGGGGACAGGGGAGGGGAATGAGCAGTTCTTC.

V gene TRBV28 combines with J gene TRBJ1-2; D uncertain. CDR3 length: 13 amino acids. CDR1 is MDHEN and CDR2 is SYDVKM in the germline V gene. V was shortened by 7 bases and J by 1 base, with 10 bases between the two germline ends. DNA for the CDR3: TGTGCCAGCAAAGGAGGAGGTAACTATGGCTACACCTTC. As protein: CASKGGGNYGYTF.

On this clone itself: An end of the junction differs from the germline gene, which may be a read error. The rearrangement links TRBV7-7 to TRBJ2-3; D gene uncertain. The CDR3 length is 13 residues. Germline V gene lookup returns CDR1 SSHAT and CDR2 FNYEAQ (reference sequence). CDR3 sequence: CASSSQATDTQYF. CDR3 DNA sequence: TGTGCTAGCAGCTCTCAGGCCACAGATACGCAGTATTTT.